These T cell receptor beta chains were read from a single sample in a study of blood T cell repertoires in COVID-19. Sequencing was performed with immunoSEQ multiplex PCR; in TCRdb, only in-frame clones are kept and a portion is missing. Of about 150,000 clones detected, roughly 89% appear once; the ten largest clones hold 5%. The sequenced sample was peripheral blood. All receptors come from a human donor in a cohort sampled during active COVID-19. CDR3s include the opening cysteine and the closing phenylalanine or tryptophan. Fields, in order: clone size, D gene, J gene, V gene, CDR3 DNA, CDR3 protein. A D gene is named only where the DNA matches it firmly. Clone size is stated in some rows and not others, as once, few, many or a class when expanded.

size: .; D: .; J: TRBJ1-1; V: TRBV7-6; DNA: TGTGCCAGCAGCCCTACCTCGGGGATGAACACTGAAGCTTTCTTT; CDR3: CASSPTSGMNTEAFF
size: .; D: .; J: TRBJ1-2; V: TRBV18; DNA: TGTGCCAGCTCACCCGACCCGGGTCGTGGCTACACCTTC; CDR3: CASSPDPGRGYTF
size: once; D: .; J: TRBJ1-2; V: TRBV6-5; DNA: TGTGCCAGCAGTTACTCTTGGGGGCAGGGAAATGGCTACACCTTC; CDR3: CASSYSWGQGNGYTF
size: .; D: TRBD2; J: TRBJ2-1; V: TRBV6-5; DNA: TGTGCCAGCCGATCGAGCGGGAGTTTGAACAATGAGCAGTTCTTC; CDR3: CASRSSGSLNNEQFF
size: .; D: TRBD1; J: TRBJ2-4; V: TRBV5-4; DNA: TGTGCCAGCAGCTTGGGGACAGGGCAAAACATTCAGTACTTC; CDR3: CASSLGTGQNIQYF
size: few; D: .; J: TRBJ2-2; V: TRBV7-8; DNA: TGTGCCAGCAGCTTAGTAGCAGCGGACACCGGGGAGCTGTTTTTT; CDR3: CASSLVAADTGELFF
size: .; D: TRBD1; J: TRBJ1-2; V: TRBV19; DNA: TGTGCCAGTAGTGTCCAGGGGGCGTCTAACTATGGCTACACCTTC; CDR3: CASSVQGASNYGYTF
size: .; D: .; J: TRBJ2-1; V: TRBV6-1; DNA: TGTGCCAGCAGTGAGGGGCCGGGTCCCCGGTGGTCCTACAATGAGCAGTTCTTC; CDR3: CASSEGPGPRWSYNEQFF
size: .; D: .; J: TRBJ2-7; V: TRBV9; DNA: TGTGCCAGCAGCGGCGAGCGGGTATCTTCCTACGAGCAGTACTTC; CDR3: CASSGERVSSYEQYF
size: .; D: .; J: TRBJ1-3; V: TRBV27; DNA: TGTGCCAGCAGTAGGGGGGGGAGCTCTGGAAACACCATATATTTT; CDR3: CASSRGGSSGNTIYF
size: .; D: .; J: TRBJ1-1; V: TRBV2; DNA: TGTGCCAGCACCCCTGAATGGGGGGGGACTGAAGCTTTCTTT; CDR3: CASTPEWGGTEAFF
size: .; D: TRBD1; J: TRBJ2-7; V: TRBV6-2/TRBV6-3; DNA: TGTGCCAGCAGCCCGAAGGGGACAGGGCAGTACTTC; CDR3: CASSPKGTGQYF
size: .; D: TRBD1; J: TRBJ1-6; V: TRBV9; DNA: TGTGCCAGCAGCCCGGGGGGGACAGGGGTCTCCCCACCCCTCCACTTT; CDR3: CASSPGGTGVSPPLHF
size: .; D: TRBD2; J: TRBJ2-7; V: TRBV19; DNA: TGTGCCAGTAGTATCAGTTTAGGGACTAGCGGGAGGTTCAGCTCCTACGAGCAGTACTTC; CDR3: CASSISLGTSGRFSSYEQYF
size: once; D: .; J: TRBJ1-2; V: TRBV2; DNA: TGTGCCAGCAGGGACCTCAGGGGTGGCTACACCTTC; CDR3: CASRDLRGGYTF
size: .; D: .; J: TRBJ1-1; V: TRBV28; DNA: TGTGCCAGCAGTTTCGGGGGGGTCGACACTGAAGCTTTCTTT; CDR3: CASSFGGVDTEAFF
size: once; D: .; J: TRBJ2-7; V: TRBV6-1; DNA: TGTGCCAGCAGTGAAGCCTTTAGACGCGGCGAGCAGTACTTC; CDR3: CASSEAFRRGEQYF
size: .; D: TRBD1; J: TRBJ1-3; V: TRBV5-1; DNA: TGCGCCAGCAGCTTGGGGGACAGGGGGCCCCTCTCTGGAAACACCATATATTTT; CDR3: CASSLGDRGPLSGNTIYF
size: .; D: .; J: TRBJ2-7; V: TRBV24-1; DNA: TGTGCCACCAGTGACAGGGACTCCTACGAGCAGTACTTC; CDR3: CATSDRDSYEQYF
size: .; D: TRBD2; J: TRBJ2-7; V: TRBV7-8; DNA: TGTGCCAGCAGCTTAGCTAGCGGGGGGGCCGGTTACGGCTACGAGCAGTACTTC; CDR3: CASSLASGGAGYGYEQYF
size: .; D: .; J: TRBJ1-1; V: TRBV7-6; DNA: TGTGCCAGCAGCTTAGTGGTAGGGGGAGCAGGGCGGAACACTGAAGCTTTCTTT; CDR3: CASSLVVGGAGRNTEAFF
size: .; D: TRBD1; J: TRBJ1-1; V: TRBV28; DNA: TGTGCCAGCAGACACGGACTTGGGACAGGGAGGAGGACTGAAGCTTTCTTT; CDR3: CASRHGLGTGRRTEAFF
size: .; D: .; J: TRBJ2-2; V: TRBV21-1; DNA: TGTGCCAGCAGCAAAGTATCGCAGGGAATCGGGGAGCTGTTTTTT; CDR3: CASSKVSQGIGELFF
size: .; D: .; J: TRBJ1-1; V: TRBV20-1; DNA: TGCAGTGCTAGTAGGGACACGAACACTGAAGCTTTCTTT; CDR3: CSASRDTNTEAFF
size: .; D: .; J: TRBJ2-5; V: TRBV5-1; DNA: TGCGCCAGCAGCTTGGTTGTGGGAGGCCAAGAGACCCAGTACTTC; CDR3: CASSLVVGGQETQYF
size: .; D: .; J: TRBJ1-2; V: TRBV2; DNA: TGTGCCAGCAGTCCCCCTTTGGAGGGTACCTATGGCTACACCTTC; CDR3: CASSPPLEGTYGYTF
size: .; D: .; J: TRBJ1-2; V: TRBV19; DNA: TGTGCCAGTAGGAGAGACTTACTCTATGGCTACACCTTC; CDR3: CASRRDLLYGYTF
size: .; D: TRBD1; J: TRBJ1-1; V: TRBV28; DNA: TGTGCCAGCAGTAAAGACAGGGGGATGTCTGAAGCTTTCTTT; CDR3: CASSKDRGMSEAFF
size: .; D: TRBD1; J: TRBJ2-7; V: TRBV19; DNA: TGTGCCAGTAGTCCCGGACAGGGGCTGGTTGGGGAGCAGTACTTC; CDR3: CASSPGQGLVGEQYF
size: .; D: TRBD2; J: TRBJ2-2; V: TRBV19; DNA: TGTGCCAGTAGTATAGGGACTAGCGGGGACACCGGGGAGCTGTTTTTT; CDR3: CASSIGTSGDTGELFF
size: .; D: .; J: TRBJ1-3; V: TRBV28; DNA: TGTGCCAGCAGTGGGGGCCCAGGGGGAAACACCATATATTTT; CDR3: CASSGGPGGNTIYF
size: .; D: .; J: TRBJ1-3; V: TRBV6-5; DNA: TGTGCCAGCAGCCGTGGGGCCAGCTCTGGAAACACCATATATTTT; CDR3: CASSRGASSGNTIYF
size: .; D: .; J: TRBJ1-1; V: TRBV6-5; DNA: TGTGCCAGCAGTCAGACATTAATGAACACTGAAGCTTTCTTT; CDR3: CASSQTLMNTEAFF
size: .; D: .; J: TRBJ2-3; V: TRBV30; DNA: TGTGCCTACTCAGGACTAACTAGCACAGATACGCAGTATTTT; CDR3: CAYSGLTSTDTQYF
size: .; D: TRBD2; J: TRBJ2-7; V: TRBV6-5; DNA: TGTGCCAGCAGTTACTCGTGGCGGGAGAGCTCCTACGAGCAGTACTTC; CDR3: CASSYSWRESSYEQYF
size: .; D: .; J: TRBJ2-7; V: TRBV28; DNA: TGTGCCAGCAACAAAAGGGTGGGGGCGCGGTACGAGCAGTACTTC; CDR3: CASNKRVGARYEQYF
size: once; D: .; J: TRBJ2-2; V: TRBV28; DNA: TGTGCCAGCAGCCCTCCGGGACTTCGACAAAACACCGGGGAGCTGTTTTTT; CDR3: CASSPPGLRQNTGELFF
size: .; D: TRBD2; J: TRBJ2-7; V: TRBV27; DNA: TGTGCCAGCAGTTATAGCGGGAGGCCGGGGGAGCAGTACTTC; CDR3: CASSYSGRPGEQYF
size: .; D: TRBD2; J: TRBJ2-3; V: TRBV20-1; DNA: TGCAGTGCTAGTAGAGAACCGGGACTAGCGACGGGAGATACGCAGTATTTT; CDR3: CSASREPGLATGDTQYF